The subject of this entry is one T cell receptor beta chain. This is likely an artifact of a read error, given a far larger clone one base away. The data were obtained in a study of shared clonotypes between healthy human individuals. Whole-study context: The study drew on a couple of women and a few men aged 18 to 49 as donors.

DNA from unsorted PBMC was sequenced on ten immunoSEQ deep assay plates. Sequenced by immunoSEQ multiplex PCR; TCRdb stores in-frame clones only, minus some. The data contain roughly 500,000 clones, about three quarters of them singletons. Per the germline V gene, CDR1 is SGHDT and CDR2 is YYEEEE. This CDR3 has 13 amino acids. The study drew its donors from healthy HIV-negative adults without recent acute infections or vaccinations. Nashville, Tennessee was home to all donors, each a Caucasian adult. This rearrangement joins TRBV5-6 to TRBJ1-5; D gene uncertain. Sequenced material: PBMCs. The receptor was derived from a woman aged 40-49 years in good health. Some clones in this sample may be carry-over from other donors' samples. The CDR3 is CANSLGTNQPQHF. In DNA form, the CDR3 reads TGTGCCAACAGCTTGGGTACCAATCAGCCCCAGCATTTT.